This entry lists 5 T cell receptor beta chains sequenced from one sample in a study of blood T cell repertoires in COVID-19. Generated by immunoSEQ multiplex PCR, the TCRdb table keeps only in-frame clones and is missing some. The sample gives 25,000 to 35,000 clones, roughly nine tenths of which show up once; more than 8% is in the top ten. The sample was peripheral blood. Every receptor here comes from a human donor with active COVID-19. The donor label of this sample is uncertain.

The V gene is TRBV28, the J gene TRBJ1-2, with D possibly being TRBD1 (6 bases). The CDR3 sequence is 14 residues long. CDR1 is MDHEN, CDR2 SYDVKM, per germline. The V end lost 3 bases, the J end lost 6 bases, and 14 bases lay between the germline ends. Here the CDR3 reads CASSFIPGQDGYTF. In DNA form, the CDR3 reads TGTGCCAGCAGTTTTATACCGGGACAAGATGGCTACACCTTC.

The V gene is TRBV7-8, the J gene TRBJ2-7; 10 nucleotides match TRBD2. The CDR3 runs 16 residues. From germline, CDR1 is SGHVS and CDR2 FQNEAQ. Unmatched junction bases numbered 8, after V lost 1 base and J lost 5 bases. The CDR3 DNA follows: TGTGCCAGCAGCTTAGGGGTTAGCGGGGGGCCGAACGAGCAGTACTTC. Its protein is CASSLGVSGGPNEQYF.

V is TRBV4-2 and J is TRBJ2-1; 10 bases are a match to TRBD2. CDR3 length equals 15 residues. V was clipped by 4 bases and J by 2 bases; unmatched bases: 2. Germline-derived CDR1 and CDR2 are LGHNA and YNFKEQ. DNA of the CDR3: TGTGCCAGCAGCCTTCTAGCGGGAGCCTACAATGAGCAGTTCTTC. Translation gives CASSLLAGAYNEQFF.

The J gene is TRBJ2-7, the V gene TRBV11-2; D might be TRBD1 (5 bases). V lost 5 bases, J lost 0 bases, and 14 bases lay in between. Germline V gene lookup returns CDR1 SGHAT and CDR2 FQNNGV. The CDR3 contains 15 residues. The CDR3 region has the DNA TGTGCCAGCAGCCCCAGGGTCCGCTACTCCTACGAGCAGTACTTC. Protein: CASSPRVRYSYEQYF.

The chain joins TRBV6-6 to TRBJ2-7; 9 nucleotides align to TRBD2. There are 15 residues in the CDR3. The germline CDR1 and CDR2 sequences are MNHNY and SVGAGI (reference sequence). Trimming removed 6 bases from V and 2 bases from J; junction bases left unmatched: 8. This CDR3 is CASRGSQRGAYEQYF. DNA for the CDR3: TGTGCCAGCAGGGGGTCCCAGCGGGGGGCCTACGAGCAGTACTTC.